This TCR beta chain comes out of a study of control samples from healthy donors and cancer patients. Sequencing used immunoSEQ multiplex PCR; TCRdb keeps in-frame clones, though not all of them. The repertoire consists of tens of thousands of clones, with approximately 84% occurring once and the leading ten covering approximately 15%. Trimming took off 5 bases at V and 0 bases at J, with 13 bases between the two ends. Germline V gene sequence: CDR1 SEHNR, CDR2 FQNEAQ (reference sequence). The CDR3 sequence is 16 residues long. V and J are TRBV7-9 and TRBJ2-2; D may be TRBD1 or TRBD2 (5 bases each). Sequencing used blood. The TCR sequence derives from a middle-aged man in good health. As DNA, the CDR3 is TGTGCCAGCAGCCGCTCCGGGACGGCGAACACCGGGGAGCTGTTTTTT. Translation gives CASSRSGTANTGELFF.